Below, 2 T cell receptor beta chains from the same sample are listed, as sequenced in a study of patients and donors after allogeneic stem cell transplantation. MiXCR was run by TCRdb on the RT-PCR reads, yielding one entry per CDR3 protein. The sample consists of fewer than 500,000 distinct CDR3 sequences, more than 15% of them appearing once. The material sequenced was blood, either unsorted or a sorted T cell fraction (not recorded which). The origin of the receptors is a human donor who was either an allogeneic HSCT recipient or a stem cell or donor lymphocyte infusion donor (not recorded which). It is not recorded whose cells these are; they may come from a transplant donor.

The rearrangement uses TRBV2 and TRBJ2-5; 8 bases match TRBD2. From germline, CDR1 is SNHLY and CDR2 FYNNEI. Trimming at V came to 8 bases and at J to 1 base, leaving 9 bases not matched to a gene. This CDR3 contains 15 residues. CDR3 amino acids: CASGGDSGAQETQYF. The CDR3 bases are TGTGCCAGCGGGGGTGATAGCGGGGCCCAAGAGACCCAGTACTTC.

This clonotype was seen more than once but under ten times. The V gene is TRBV7-9, the J gene TRBJ1-6, with D possibly TRBD1 on 5 matching bases. Trimming shortened V by 5 bases and J by 9 bases, and 14 bases separated the two germline ends. The CDR3 spans 14 residues. From germline, CDR1 is SEHNR and CDR2 FQNEAQ (reference sequence). As DNA, the CDR3 is TGTGCCAGCAGCCAGCAGGGTGGGGGTTCACCCCTCCACTTT. It encodes CASSQQGGGSPLHF.